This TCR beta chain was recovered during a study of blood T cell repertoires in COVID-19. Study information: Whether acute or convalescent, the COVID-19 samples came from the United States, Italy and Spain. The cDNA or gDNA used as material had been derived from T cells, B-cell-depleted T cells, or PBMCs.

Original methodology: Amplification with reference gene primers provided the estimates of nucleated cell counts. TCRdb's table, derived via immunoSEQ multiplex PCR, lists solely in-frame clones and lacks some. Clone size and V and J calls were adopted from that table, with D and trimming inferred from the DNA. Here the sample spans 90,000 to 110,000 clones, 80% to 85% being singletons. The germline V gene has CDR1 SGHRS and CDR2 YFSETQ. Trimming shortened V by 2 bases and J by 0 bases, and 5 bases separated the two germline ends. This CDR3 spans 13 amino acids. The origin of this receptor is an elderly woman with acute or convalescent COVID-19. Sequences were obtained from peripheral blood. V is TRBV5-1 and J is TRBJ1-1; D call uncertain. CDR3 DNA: TGCGCCAGCAGCTTCACTTTGAACACTGAAGCTTTCTTT. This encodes CASSFTLNTEAFF.